The clone carrying this T cell receptor (beta chain) was observed a few times. The target antigen is unknown. Individually, cDNA molecules had unique molecular identifiers attached to them. TCRdb reanalysed the 5' RACE reads using MiXCR and keeps one entry per CDR3 protein. The sample comprises tens of thousands of distinct CDR3 sequences, less than 9.5% of which are singletons, and roughly 4.2% rests with the top ten. These data come from a study of early T cells in non-severe SARS-CoV-2 infection. Study findings and constraints: Database matching using VDJdb favored anti-spike CD8 responses, with private and CD4 specificities left missing.

This TCR was recovered from an adult who was a healthcare worker with PCR-confirmed SARS-CoV-2 infection or an uninfected control (not recorded which). Material: whole blood.

The DNA for the CDR3 is TGTGCCAGCAGCCTCAGAAGCGGGGGCAACACCGGGGAGCTGTTTTTT. Translation gives CASSLRSGGNTGELFF. The chain carries TRBV7-8 and TRBJ2-2; 8 nucleotides line up with TRBD2. The CDR3 consists of 16 residues. Germline V CDR1 and CDR2: SGHVS, FQNEAQ. With V trimmed by 5 bases and J by 2 bases, 7 bases remained unmatched. Together with reference TRBV7-8 and TRBJ2-2, the CDR3 gives the full variable domain: GAGVSQSPRYKVAKRGQDVALRCDPISGHVSLFWYQQALGQGPEFLTYFQNEAQLDKSGLPSDRFFAERPEGSVSTLKIQRTQQEDSAVYLCASSLRSGGNTGELFFGEGSRLTVL.